The clone carrying this T cell receptor beta chain has more than one count but fewer than ten. Study processing details: Cell counts per sample came from amplifying reference gene primers. Here immunoSEQ multiplex PCR was the method, and the copy in TCRdb shows in-frame clones only, minus some. V and J calls and clone size come straight from that table; D and trimming were deduced from the DNA. Of roughly 160,000 clones in the sample, roughly 84% were seen once. The data are from a study of blood T cell repertoires in COVID-19. Study as a whole: Sites in the United States, Italy and Spain provided acute and convalescent COVID-19 samples. T cells, B-cell-depleted T cells, or PBMCs supplied cDNA or gDNA.

Germline V gives CDR1 SGHRS, CDR2 YFSETQ. The V end was cut by 0 bases, the J end by 5 bases, with 12 bases between. The CDR3 length is 15 residues. This clonotype was obtained from a woman aged 80 or over with active or convalescent COVID-19. Sequenced material: peripheral blood. The V gene is TRBV5-1, the J gene TRBJ2-1; D is possibly TRBD2 (6 bases). The CDR3 DNA sequence: TGCGCCAGCAGCTTGGTTTCGGGACTCAACAATGAGCAGTTCTTC. Translated, it gives CASSLVSGLNNEQFF.